Listed here is a single TCR beta chain. Within its sample, this clone is medium-sized (0.01 to 0.1%). No cognate antigen has been identified for it. It has no much larger one-base neighbor in the sample; base qualities were not kept. These data are taken from a study of blood T cell repertoires in COVID-19 (dated by TCRdb to about 2020). Background for the entire study: The collaborator samples originated in the United States, Italy and Spain and spanned the acute and convalescent phases of COVID-19. The prospective study material was composed of cDNA or gDNA derived from T cells, B-cell-depleted T cells, or PBMCs. The dataset comprised deeply sampled blood TCRbeta repertoires from subjects exposed to, actively infected with, or recovered from COVID-19. The repertoires were released in a freely available public database intended as a resource for research on the immune response to SARS-CoV-2. The samples were drawn from two sources: the first 160 participants of the ongoing ImmuneRACE study, and approximately 1,300 subjects contributed by 6 global collaborators. A de-identified subject ID, COVID-19 status, age in years and sex were almost always included in the sample metadata. Where available, HLA class I and class II types were taken from metadata supplied by the sample provider and were not determined by assay-based typing.

The germline V gene supplies CDR1 MDHEN and CDR2 SYDVKM. At the junction V is shortened by 1 base and J by 3 bases, with 13 bases in between. The CDR3 starts with the cysteine, ends with the phenylalanine, and has 15 residues. Only the CDR3 portion is preserved as DNA: 45 bases, with reading frame beginning at the first base. Whole blood was collected in K2EDTA tubes by collaborating institutions according to the institutions' own protocols. For TCRbeta analysis, collaborators shipped samples in one of three forms: frozen whole blood, isolated PBMCs, or DNA extracted from either of those sample types. Study-wide conclusions, independent of this receptor: How much clinical and demographic metadata was included differed by source and by participant, and the metadata was provided uncurated.

The immunoSEQ Assay, a bias-controlled multiplex PCR, was used to amplify TCRbeta CDR3 regions from genomic DNA. Concerning the study's data processing: The number of nucleated cells in each sample was estimated from the amplification of reference gene primers within the assay. To quantify the absolute abundance of each unique TCRbeta CDR3 rearrangement, sequence reads were collapsed and filtered. Productive Simpson clonality was computed per sample as the square root of Simpson's diversity index over productive rearrangements. In TCRdb, the immuneACCESS table is reduced to in-frame sequences with V and J assigned. These tables do not hold every clone; where another copy was compared, an unresolved V gene accounts for under half, and the others remain unexplained. Clonal size and the V and J genes are those of that table, whereas D and trimming came from the DNA. Within this sample are about 82,000 clones, with roughly 79% of them counted one time only. The leading ten clones occupy around 43% of the sample.

The TCR was taken from an elderly man with acute or convalescent COVID-19. The sample consisted of peripheral blood. The chain was built from TRBV28 and TRBJ2-7, with a tentative D gene TRBD2 over 7 matching bases. The nucleotide sequence reads TGTGCCAGCAGTTTATTAGGGGGGGCCCTCTACGAGCAGTACTTC. Protein translation: CASSLLGGALYEQYF.